Listed below are T cell receptor beta chains from one sample, sequenced in a study of T-cell memory formation after mild COVID-19. In TCRdb, the 5' RACE reads were re-called with MiXCR into one record per CDR3 protein. This table holds roughly 300,000 distinct CDR3 sequences, about a sixth found once. The sequencing sample was made of PBMCs or a T cell subset sorted from them (not recorded which). These receptors came from a young man who had mild COVID-19 (a few samples of this study predate the infection). Cell type and time point are not known. Both conserved end residues are part of each CDR3. D genes are given only for firm matches. Clone size appears in some rows only: once, few, many, or a class for an expanded clone.

>TRBJ1-5|-|TRBV5-1|-
CASSLGGPQPQHF
TGCGCCAGCAGCTTGGGGGGCCCTCAGCCCCAGCATTTT
>TRBJ1-2|-|TRBV5-1|few
CASSSQPPHGYTF
TGCGCCAGCAGCTCACAGCCTCCCCATGGCTACACCTTC
>TRBJ1-1|-|TRBV14|few
CASSQDLGAGAEAFF
TGTGCCAGCAGCCAAGATTTGGGGGCAGGCGCTGAAGCTTTCTTT
>TRBJ2-5|-|TRBV3-1|-
CASSARTVQETQYF
TGTGCCAGCAGCGCTCGGACGGTCCAAGAGACCCAGTACTTC
>TRBJ2-3|-|TRBV19|few
CASTRLPGDTQYF
TGTGCCAGTACCAGACTACCGGGAGATACGCAGTATTTT
>TRBJ1-1|-|TRBV29-1|few
CSVAWVNTEAFF
TGCAGCGTTGCCTGGGTCAACACTGAAGCTTTCTTT
>TRBJ2-3|TRBD2|TRBV7-3|-
CAFRRRTSEFTDTQYF
TGTGCCTTTCGAAGGAGGACTAGCGAGTTTACAGATACGCAGTATTTT
>TRBJ2-1|-|TRBV5-1|-
CASSATPGTAPANEQFF
TGCGCCAGCAGCGCTACGCCGGGGACCGCCCCGGCCAATGAGCAGTTCTTC
>TRBJ2-5|TRBD2|TRBV12-3/TRBV12-4|few
CASELWGGGQETQYF
TGTGCCAGCGAGCTATGGGGGGGTGGGCAAGAGACCCAGTACTTC
>TRBJ2-5|-|TRBV11-2|few
CASSRLGVGETQYF
TGTGCCAGCAGCCGACTTGGCGTAGGGGAGACCCAGTACTTC
>TRBJ2-1|-|TRBV18|-
CASSPEAMGYNEQFF
TGTGCCAGCTCACCAGAGGCAATGGGCTACAATGAGCAGTTCTTC
>TRBJ2-1|TRBD1|TRBV3-1|-
CASSRRQGAYNEQFF
TGTGCCAGCAGCCGCAGACAGGGGGCCTACAATGAGCAGTTCTTC
>TRBJ2-1|-|TRBV5-1|many
CASSLLPTRRNEQFF
TGCGCCAGCAGCTTGCTCCCGACCCGGAGGAATGAGCAGTTCTTC
>TRBJ2-3|-|TRBV7-2|-
CASTTGGRNTQYF
TGTGCCAGCACCACTGGGGGGCGAAATACGCAGTATTTT
>TRBJ2-1|TRBD1|TRBV24-1|few
CATSERTGGRNEQFF
TGTGCCACCAGTGAGCGGACAGGGGGCCGGAATGAGCAGTTCTTC
>TRBJ1-2|TRBD1|TRBV28|-
CASSRWTGGNYGYTF
TGTGCCAGCAGCCGATGGACAGGGGGAAACTATGGCTACACCTTC
>TRBJ2-4|TRBD1|TRBV7-9|few
CASSPGQGSLAKNIQYF
TGTGCCAGCAGTCCGGGACAGGGCTCTTTAGCCAAAAACATTCAGTACTTC
>TRBJ1-1|-|TRBV7-2|-
CASSLSRQGTEAFF
TGTGCCAGCAGCTTATCTCGGCAGGGCACTGAAGCTTTCTTT
>TRBJ2-5|-|TRBV4-1|many
CASSPRARETQYF
TGCGCCAGCAGCCCCAGGGCGAGGGAGACCCAGTACTTC
>TRBJ1-2|TRBD1|TRBV12-3/TRBV12-4|-
CASRSSGGNYGYTF
TGTGCCAGCAGATCGTCAGGGGGCAACTATGGCTACACCTTC
>TRBJ1-6|-|TRBV5-5|-
CASSRRGDNSPLHF
TGTGCCAGCAGCCGAAGGGGGGATAATTCACCCCTCCACTTT
>TRBJ2-3|TRBD2|TRBV5-1|few
CASSLAQALAGVTPRDTQYF
TGCGCCAGCAGCTTGGCCCAGGCACTAGCGGGGGTCACGCCCAGGGATACGCAGTATTTT
>TRBJ2-7|TRBD1|TRBV5-1|few
CASSQQTGGYEQYF
TGCGCCAGCAGCCAGCAGACAGGGGGATACGAGCAGTACTTC
>TRBJ1-1|-|TRBV4-2|few
CASSQGDWDEAFF
TGTGCCAGCAGCCAAGGGGACTGGGATGAAGCTTTCTTT
>TRBJ2-1|-|TRBV7-9|many
CASSFIDEQFF
TGTGCCAGCAGCTTTATTGACGAGCAGTTCTTC
>TRBJ2-5|TRBD2|TRBV28|-
CASSAGGYQETQYF
TGTGCCAGCAGTGCCGGGGGGTACCAAGAGACCCAGTACTTC
>TRBJ2-1|TRBD2|TRBV9|many
CASSVSSGGYNEQFF
TGTGCCAGCAGCGTTTCTAGCGGGGGGTACAATGAGCAGTTCTTC
>TRBJ2-7|-|TRBV3-1|-
CASSSYSYEQYF
TGTGCCAGCAGCTCTTACTCCTACGAGCAGTACTTC
>TRBJ1-1|-|TRBV6-2/TRBV6-3|-
CASSFDREAFF
TGTGCCAGCAGTTTCGACAGAGAAGCTTTCTTT
>TRBJ1-3|-|TRBV27|-
CASGGRASSGNTIYF
TGTGCCAGCGGGGGCAGGGCAAGCTCTGGAAACACCATATATTTT
>TRBJ1-2|-|TRBV12-3/TRBV12-4|-
CASSFEGGYTF
TGTGCCAGCAGTTTTGAAGGTGGCTACACCTTC
>TRBJ2-4|-|TRBV4-1|-
CASSQVGLKNIQYF
TGCGCCAGCAGCCAAGTGGGCCTGAAAAACATTCAGTACTTC
>TRBJ1-6|-|TRBV12-3/TRBV12-4|-
CASRPGTSGNSPLHF
TGTGCCAGCAGGCCCGGGACAAGCGGAAATTCACCCCTCCACTTT
>TRBJ2-1|TRBD2|TRBV30|-
CAWTSGRYEQFF
TGTGCCTGGACTAGCGGGAGATATGAGCAGTTCTTC
>TRBJ1-1|-|TRBV20-1|-
CSATYSANTEAFF
TGCAGTGCTACCTACAGCGCGAACACTGAAGCTTTCTTT
>TRBJ2-2|-|TRBV7-3|-
CASSPRGDGTGELFF
TGTGCCAGCAGCCCTCGAGGGGACGGTACCGGGGAGCTGTTTTTT
>TRBJ2-7|-|TRBV5-1|few
CASSLAGQLYEQYF
TGCGCCAGCAGCTTGGCCGGACAGTTGTACGAGCAGTACTTC
>TRBJ2-3|TRBD2|TRBV5-1|-
CASSPTSGAPSTDTQYF
TGCGCCAGCAGCCCGACTAGCGGTGCTCCTAGCACAGATACGCAGTATTTT
>TRBJ2-1|TRBD2|TRBV6-2/TRBV6-3|-
CASSTTSGGRDEQFF
TGTGCCAGCAGTACAACTAGCGGGGGGAGAGATGAGCAGTTCTTC
>TRBJ2-7|-|TRBV7-2|few
CASSLDAEQYF
TGTGCCAGCAGCTTAGATGCTGAGCAGTACTTC
>TRBJ2-1|TRBD2|TRBV4-1|many
CASSNGGALPGNEQFF
TGCGCCAGCAGCAACGGGGGGGCCTTACCTGGGAATGAGCAGTTCTTC
>TRBJ2-1|-|TRBV24-1|-
CATSDDRIGNEQFF
TGTGCCACCAGTGACGATAGGATCGGGAATGAGCAGTTCTTC
>TRBJ1-1|-|TRBV6-5|few
CASSNGPEAFF
TGTGCCAGCAGTAATGGTCCTGAAGCTTTCTTT
>TRBJ1-1|TRBD1|TRBV20-1|-
CSANTGDTEAFF
TGCAGTGCTAACACAGGGGACACTGAAGCTTTCTTT
>TRBJ2-7|-|TRBV12-3/TRBV12-4|few
CASSPRVPPYEQYF
TGTGCCAGCAGCCCCCGCGTACCCCCCTACGAGCAGTACTTC
>TRBJ2-3|TRBD2|TRBV20-1|-
CSASKLAGGPNTDTQYF
TGCAGTGCTAGTAAACTAGCGGGGGGGCCTAACACAGATACGCAGTATTTT
>TRBJ1-1|-|TRBV24-1|many
CATSQGTEAFF
TGTGCCACCAGTCAGGGGACTGAAGCTTTCTTT